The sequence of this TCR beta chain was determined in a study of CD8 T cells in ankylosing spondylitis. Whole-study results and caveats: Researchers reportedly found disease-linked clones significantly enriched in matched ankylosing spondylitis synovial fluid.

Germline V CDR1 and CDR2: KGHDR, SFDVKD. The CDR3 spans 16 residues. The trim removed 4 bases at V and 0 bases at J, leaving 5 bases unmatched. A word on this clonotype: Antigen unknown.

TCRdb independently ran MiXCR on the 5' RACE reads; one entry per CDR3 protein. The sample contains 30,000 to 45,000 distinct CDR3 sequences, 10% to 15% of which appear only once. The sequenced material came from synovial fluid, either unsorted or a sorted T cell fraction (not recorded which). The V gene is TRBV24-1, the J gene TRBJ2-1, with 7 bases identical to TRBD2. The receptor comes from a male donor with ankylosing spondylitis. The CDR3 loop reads CATSESRDYSYNEQFF. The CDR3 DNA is TGTGCCACCAGTGAGTCCCGGGACTACTCCTACAATGAGCAGTTCTTC.